Shown below are 18 T cell receptor delta chains from a single sample sequenced in a study of γδ T cells in repeated Plasmodium falciparum infection. Bulk repertoires came from Vgamma9/Vdelta2+ or Vdelta2-negative gammadelta T cells flow-sorted from PBMC. TCRdb re-called the multiplex PCR reads using CATT. The table lists tens of thousands of delta-chain clones, about 2% of them singletons. The sample was gamma-delta T cells from blood. The receptors here all came from a pool of human donors (malaria-infected and uninfected, not separated).

This clone was picked up many times. This rearrangement joins TRDV3 to TRDJ1; perhaps TRDD3 as D (10 bases). Germline V gene data show CDR1 as TVYSNPD and CDR2 as GDNSRS (reference sequence). Between the trimmed V and J ends, which lost 0 bases and 2 bases, there was a span of 22 bases. The CDR3 loop spans 17 amino acids. The CDR3 bases are TGTGCCTTTAGGTGGGCCTTCCTACTGGGGGATACCGATAAACTCATCTTT. Residues: CAFRWAFLLGDTDKLIF.

Regarding this clone: This DNA's translation differs at residue 11 from TCRdb's protein, which comes from a much larger clone; a read error is likely, and the protein shown is translated from the DNA. The chain uses TRDV1 and TRDJ1; D gene unclear. The J gene is absent in TCRdb and was assigned here via DNA matching to germline. CDR1 and CDR2 from the germline V gene are TSWWSYY and QGS. The CDR3 covers 15 residues. The CDR3, as DNA: TGTGCTCTTGGGGGAAGGCTCCGCTACACCAATAAACTCATCTTT. This encodes CALGGRLRYTNKLIF.

The sample holds a few counts of this clone. The protein TCRdb lists belongs to a much larger clone and differs from this DNA's translation at residue 7, which points to a read error; the protein shown is made from the DNA. The chain links TRDV1 to TRDJ1; D gene uncertain. TCRdb offers no J gene call, so here the DNA was matched to germline to obtain one. CDR1 is TSWWSYY, CDR2 QGS, per germline. Trimming left V 2 bases short and J 2 bases short, with 12 bases between. CDR3 length equals 15 residues. CDR3 sequence (DNA): TGTGCTCTTGGGGAAATCTGCGTTGGGACCGATAAACTCATCTTT. Amino acids: CALGEICVGTDKLIF.

This clone was seen repeatedly, ten times or more. This likely traces to a read error, being one base from a far larger clone. Other nucleotide sequences in the sample specify the same CDR3. CDR3 DNA sequence: TGTGCTCTTGGGGATCCCCTTCTATCCAGCTGGGGGATACGCGGTCTTGGTAAACTCATCTTT. Its translation is CALGDPLLSSWGIRGLGKLIF. This chain links TRDV1 with TRDJ1; 12 bases align to TRDD3. The J gene comes from matching the DNA to germline here; TCRdb lacks it. V was clipped by 3 bases and J by 7 bases; unmatched bases: 24. This CDR3 has 21 amino acids. Germline V gene data show CDR1 as TSWWSYY and CDR2 as QGS.

Only a few counts were recorded for this clone. The likely explanation is a read error, given a far larger clone one base away. The sample holds other DNA sequences that translate to the same CDR3. This chain joins TRDV1 and TRDJ1; the match to TRDD3 covers 9 bases. The V gene's germline CDR1 is TSWWSYY and CDR2 QGS. The J segment lost 0 bases and the V segment lost 0 bases, leaving 20 bases of the junction unmatched. This CDR3 spans 22 amino acids. This CDR3 is CALGELTYNVLLGDAYTDKLIF. The CDR3 coding sequence is TGTGCTCTTGGGGAACTAACCTACAACGTCTTACTGGGGGACGCTTACACCGATAAACTCATCTTT.

For this clone: TCRdb records a much larger clone's protein for this DNA, with a difference at residue 9 that likely arises from a read error; the protein given is the translation of the DNA. This sequence joins TRDV1 and TRDJ1; 12 bases match TRDD3. TCRdb gives no J gene; it was assigned here by matching the DNA to germline. Losses at the gene ends were 5 bases for V and 0 bases for J; bases not matched to a gene: 22. Germline V gene data show CDR1 as TSWWSYY and CDR2 as QGS. The CDR3 sequence is 22 residues long. CDR3 loop: CALGQYRSPTGGYFYYTDKLIF. The CDR3 DNA is TGTGCTCTTGGGCAATACAGGTCCCCAACTGGGGGATACTTTTACTACACCGATAAACTCATCTTT.

With regard to this clone: This DNA's translation differs at residue 7 from TCRdb's protein, which comes from a much larger clone; a read error is likely, and the protein shown is translated from the DNA. The chain is built from TRDV1 and TRDJ1; the D gene could be TRDD2 or TRDD3 (6 bases each). The J gene, missing from TCRdb, was assigned here through DNA to germline matching. Trimming removed 4 bases at V and 0 bases at J, with 33 bases between. Germline-derived CDR1 and CDR2 are TSWWSYY and QGS. There are 22 residues in the CDR3. The CDR3 DNA reads as TGTGCTCTTGGGGCCTTCGCTCCTACACCGAGTTGGGGGGCCCGGTACACCGATAAACTCATCTTT. Residues: CALGAFAPTPSWGARYTDKLIF.

This clone was counted many times. The protein TCRdb gives is from a much larger clone and does not agree with this DNA's translation at residue 6, likely a read error; the protein shown here comes from the DNA. The V gene is TRDV3, the J gene TRDJ1; 7 bases are a match to TRDD3. Germline V gene data show CDR1 as TVYSNPD and CDR2 as GDNSRS (reference sequence). CDR3 length: 17 residues. Germline trimming cut 3 bases from V and 4 bases from J; bases unmatched to any gene: 20. The CDR3 nucleotides are TGTGCCTTAATTTCCCTCCTGCCGGCTGGGGGCCTCGATAAACTCATCTTT. It specifies CALISLLPAGGLDKLIF.

This clone has more than one count but fewer than ten. The TCRdb protein, from a much larger clone, departs from this DNA's translation at residue 6, likely by read error; the protein shown derives from the DNA. This sequence joins TRDV2 and TRDJ1; TRDD3 matches 10 bases. The J gene is absent in TCRdb and was assigned here via DNA matching to germline. The CDR3 runs to 22 residues. Per the germline V gene, CDR1 is GEAIGNYY and CDR2 is EKD. Germline trimming cut 3 bases from V and 3 bases from J; bases unmatched to any gene: 27. CDR3 in amino acids: CACDVPGLPSYWGIPLPDKLIF. The CDR3 coding sequence is TGTGCCTGTGACGTGCCGGGCCTTCCCTCGTACTGGGGGATCCCCCTGCCCGATAAACTCATCTTT.

A remark on this clone: Translating this DNA gives a protein that differs at residue 23 from the TCRdb one, which belongs to a much larger clone; a read error is likely, and the protein shown is this translation. CDR3: CALGEKIPTGRHSWGIRRNTDKHIF. CDR3 coding DNA: TGTGCTCTTGGGGAGAAAATCCCTACGGGACGTCACTCTTGGGGGATACGCCGTAACACCGATAAACACATCTTT. The rearrangement uses TRDV1 and TRDJ1; 11 positions agree with TRDD3. The CDR3 contains 25 residues. Germline-derived CDR1 and CDR2 are TSWWSYY and QGS.

This clone came up many times. The protein that TCRdb holds for this DNA derives from a much larger clone and differs from the translated DNA at residue 3, which likely indicates a read error; the protein shown here is translated from the DNA. This chain uses TRDV1 with TRDJ1; 9 bases match TRDD3. Germline V gene data show CDR1 as TSWWSYY and CDR2 as QGS. The CDR3 runs 23 residues. In DNA form, the CDR3 reads TGTGCTTTTGGGGAACAAGTTTTCCTTTCATTTCCACTGGGGGACCGTTGCACCGATAAACTCATCTTT. Amino acids: CAFGEQVFLSFPLGDRCTDKLIF.

In regard to this clone: This probably arose from a read error, given a far larger clone one base away. Other DNA variants within this sample encode the same CDR3. The chain combines TRDV1 with TRDJ1; 13 nucleotides match TRDD3. The J gene was missing in TCRdb and was found by matching the end of the DNA to germline. This CDR3 spans 21 amino acids. Trimming at V came to 3 bases and at J to 2 bases, leaving 18 bases not matched to a gene. Per germline, CDR1 TSWWSYY and CDR2 QGS. Here the CDR3 reads CALGDLLPIRTGGYVTDKLIF. For the CDR3, the DNA is TGTGCTCTTGGGGACCTCCTTCCAATCCGAACTGGGGGATACGTTACCGATAAACTCATCTTT.

This clone was detected a few times. TCRdb has a much larger clone's protein, which differs at residue 12 from the translation of this DNA, likely because of a read error; what is shown is the protein translated from the DNA. The V and J genes are TRDV3 and TRDJ1; 8 nucleotides match TRDD3. TCRdb lists no J gene, so it was determined here by aligning the DNA to germline. Germline V lookup: CDR1 TVYSNPD, CDR2 GDNSRS (reference sequence). The CDR3 covers 20 residues. V shed 1 base and J 0 bases; nucleotides not matched to a gene: 22. CDR3 residues: CAFISSATVWGTRNTDKLIF. CDR3 DNA: TGTGCCTTTATATCTTCCGCTACAGTCTGGGGGACCAGGAACACCGATAAACTCATCTTT. Supplemented by reference TRDV3 and TRDJ1, the full variable domain reads CDKVTQSSPDQTVASGSEVVLLCTYDTVYSNPDLFWYRIRPDYSFQFVFYGDNSRSEGADFTQGRFSVKHILTQKAFHLVISPVRTEDSATYYCAFISSATVWGTRNTDKLIFGKGTRVTVEP.

In this sample, this clone turned up many times. TCRdb's protein for this DNA is that of a much larger clone and differs from the translation at residue 6, likely a read error; the protein shown is the DNA translation. The chain carries TRDV1 and TRDJ1; weak D call: TRDD3 (6 bases). Per the germline V gene, CDR1 is TSWWSYY and CDR2 is QGS. This CDR3 region has 16 residues. Trimming cost V 2 bases and J 9 bases, with 22 bases left between them. CDR3: CALGEVVRRYASELIF. DNA of the CDR3: TGTGCTCTTGGGGAAGTGGTTAGGAGATACGCGAGCGAACTCATCTTT.

Comment on this clone: TCRdb has a much larger clone's protein, which differs at residue 6 from the translation of this DNA, likely because of a read error; what is shown is the protein translated from the DNA. The chain has TRDV2 and TRDJ1, with no clear D. No J segment appears in TCRdb, so it was assigned here by matching the sequence to germline. V was clipped by 0 bases and J by 1 base, with 11 bases between them. This CDR3 has 15 residues. Germline V CDR1 and CDR2: GEAIGNYY, EKD. CDR3 residues: CACDTILRSTDKLIF. In DNA, the CDR3 is TGTGCCTGTGACACCATATTGAGAAGCACCGATAAACTCATCTTT.

This clone appeared a few times. The chain is built from TRDV1 and TRDJ1; 7 bases are shared with TRDD3. Because TCRdb records no J gene, it was assigned here through a match of the DNA to germline. J was trimmed by 3 bases and V by 0 bases; bases with no gene match: 16. CDR3 length: 19 amino acids. CDR1 is TSWWSYY, CDR2 QGS, per germline. The CDR3 coding sequence is TGTGCTCTTGGGGAACTTCGGGGAGAGCGGGGGATGTACGCCGATAAACTCATCTTT. This encodes CALGELRGERGMYADKLIF.

This clone was detected many times. Given a far larger clone just one base away, this is likely a sequencing read error. Other DNA sequences in the same sample also yield this CDR3. This chain uses TRDV2 with TRDJ1; 9 positions match TRDD3. The J gene is absent in TCRdb and was assigned here via DNA matching to germline. The CDR3 totals 18 residues. The ends lost 0 bases at V and 5 bases at J; junction bases unmatched: 15. Per the germline V gene, CDR1 is GEAIGNYY and CDR2 is EKD. For the CDR3, the DNA is TGTGCCTGTGACACCGTGGGAGTGCTGGGGGATGGGACAGATAAACTCATCTTT. It encodes CACDTVGVLGDGTDKLIF.

A remark on this clone: A far larger clone differs by one base, so this is likely a read error. Other DNA sequences within the sample encode an identical CDR3. V gene TRDV2 combines with J gene TRDJ3; D may be TRDD3 (6 bases). TCRdb does not report a J gene; here it was assigned by matching the DNA to germline references. Germline CDR1 and CDR2: GEAIGNYY and EKD. Trimming pared 1 base from V and 2 bases from J, leaving 20 bases between. The length of the CDR3 is 20 residues. CDR3: CACDTVGGAQSTWDTRQMFF. The CDR3 region has the DNA TGTGCCTGTGACACTGTGGGGGGGGCCCAATCGACCTGGGACACCCGACAGATGTTTTTC.